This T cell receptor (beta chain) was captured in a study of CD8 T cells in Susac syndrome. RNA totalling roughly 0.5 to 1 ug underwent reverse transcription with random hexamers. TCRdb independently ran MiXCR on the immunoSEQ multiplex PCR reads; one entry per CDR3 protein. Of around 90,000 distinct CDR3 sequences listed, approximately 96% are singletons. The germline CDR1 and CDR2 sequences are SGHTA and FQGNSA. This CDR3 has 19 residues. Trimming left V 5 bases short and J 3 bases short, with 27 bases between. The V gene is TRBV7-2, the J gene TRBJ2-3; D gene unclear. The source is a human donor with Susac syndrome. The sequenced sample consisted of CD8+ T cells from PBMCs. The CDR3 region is CASSPRVVVSSVRTDTQYF. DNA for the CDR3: TGTGCCAGCAGCCCCCGGGTAGTCGTTTCTTCCGTGAGGACAGATACGCAGTATTTT. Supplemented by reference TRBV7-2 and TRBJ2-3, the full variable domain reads GAGVSQSPSNKVTEKGKDVELRCDPISGHTALYWYRQSLGQGLEFLIYFQGNSAPDKSGLPSDRFSAERTGGSVSTLTIQRTQQEDSAVYLCASSPRVVVSSVRTDTQYFGPGTRLTVL.